Presented here are 12 T cell receptor beta chains from one specimen sequenced in a study of T cells in Graves' hyperthyroidism and ophthalmopathy. Regions amplified from RNA transcripts were the TCR beta CDR3 regions. TCR CDR3 underwent first-round RT-PCR with the HTBI primer set. TCRdb re-called the multiplex PCR reads through MiXCR, storing one row per CDR3 protein. The sample gives 94,000 or so distinct CDR3 sequences, just over 50% of which show up once; 25% to 30% is in the top ten. The sample comprised blood. These receptors originate from a middle-aged woman with Graves' hyperthyroidism.

V and J are TRBV20-1 and TRBJ1-2; D gene ambiguous. Germline CDR1 reads DFQATT; CDR2 reads SNEGSKA (reference sequence). The CDR3 totals 10 residues. The ends were cut back, 6 bases at V and 3 bases at J, with 5 bases in the middle. In nucleotides, the CDR3 is TGCAGTGCGCAGGACTATGGCTACACCTTC. Amino acid sequence: CSAQDYGYTF.

This clonotype was found many times. The chain has TRBV24-1 and TRBJ2-3, with a tentative D call TRBD2 (6 bases). This CDR3 contains 13 residues. Between the trimmed V and J ends, which lost 10 bases and 5 bases, there was a span of 15 bases. Germline assignment: CDR1 KGHDR and CDR2 SFDVKD. CDR3 in amino acids: CATKGGTKDTQYF. CDR3 nucleotides: TGTGCCACTAAGGGAGGTACTAAAGATACGCAGTATTTT.

On this clonotype itself: One end of the junction does not line up with germline, which may come from a read error. This chain joins TRBV6-1 and TRBJ2-7; tentative D call: TRBD2 (6 bases). The CDR3 has 16 amino acids. Germline V CDR1 and CDR2: MNHNS, SASEGT. DNA of the CDR3: TGTGCCAGCACCTCCGGAGGGCTAGCGCTCTCCTACGGGCAGTACTTC. This encodes CASTSGGLALSYGQYF.

The table lists this clonotype with many counts. The chain carries TRBV2 and TRBJ1-1; 8 nucleotides agree with TRBD1. Germline V gene data show CDR1 as SNHLY and CDR2 as FYNNEI. The CDR3 totals 16 residues. After removal of 7 bases from V and 9 bases from J, the junction contained 19 bases not matched to a gene. CDR3 sequence (DNA): TGTGCCAGCAACCTGGACAGGGACTTTTTTTTAGCAAAAGCTTTCTTT. It is translated as CASNLDRDFFLAKAFF.

This sequence joins TRBV20-1 and TRBJ1-2; the D is unclear. The V end lost 3 bases, the J end lost 7 bases, and 3 bases lay between the germline ends. The CDR3 spans 9 residues. CDR1 and CDR2 (germline): DFQATT, SNEGSKA (reference sequence). Here the CDR3 reads CSARSGYTF. The CDR3 bases are TGCAGTGCTAGGTCTGGCTACACCTTC.

V and J are TRBV24-1 and TRBJ1-2; 9 bases are shared with TRBD1. The V gene end was trimmed by 0 bases and the J gene end by 5 bases; junction bases not matched to a gene: 6. This CDR3 region has 16 residues. The V gene's germline CDR1 is KGHDR and CDR2 SFDVKD. The CDR3 loop reads CATSDLGDRVCYGYTF. Written as DNA, the CDR3 is TGTGCCACCAGTGATTTGGGGGACAGGGTGTGTTATGGCTACACCTTC.

The CDR3 DNA follows: TGTGCCAGCAGCTCACAGACAGGGAGCAATCAGCCCCAGTACTTC. Translated: CASSSQTGSNQPQYF. The chain combines TRBV7-9 with TRBJ2-3; 7 nucleotides agree with TRBD1. The DNA end favors TRBJ2-5, so the J call may be wrong. Germline loops: CDR1 SEHNR, CDR2 FQNEAQ (reference sequence). The CDR3 extends over 15 amino acids.

This clonotype appeared a few times. V gene TRBV29-1 combines with J gene TRBJ2-7; no reliable D call. Germline CDR1 SQVTM, CDR2 ANQGSEA. V was clipped by 0 bases and J by 6 bases, with 15 bases between them. The CDR3 runs 14 residues. CDR3 protein: CSVEDEEGMSEQYF. The DNA for the CDR3 is TGCAGCGTTGAAGATGAAGAAGGGATGAGCGAGCAGTACTTC.

This clonotype was seen at least ten times. The V gene is TRBV7-6, the J gene TRBJ1-2; 7 positions match TRBD1. J was trimmed by 6 bases and V by 5 bases; bases with no gene match: 9. There are 14 residues in the CDR3. Germline CDR1 and CDR2: SGHVS and FNYEAQ. The CDR3 region is CASSLTGELDGYTF. As DNA, the CDR3 is TGTGCCAGCAGCCTCACAGGGGAATTGGATGGCTACACCTTC. The full variable domain, in which reference TRBV7-6 and TRBJ1-2 provide the parts outside the CDR3, is GAGVSQSPRYKVTKRGQDVALRCDPISGHVSLYWYRQALGQGPEFLTYFNYEAQQDKSGLPNDRFSAERPEGSISTLTIQRTEQRDSAMYRCASSLTGELDGYTFGSGTRLTVV.

J is TRBJ1-2 and V is TRBV24-1, with 7 bases aligning to TRBD1. With V trimmed by 5 bases and J by 7 bases, 6 bases remained unmatched. The CDR3 length is 13 residues. Germline CDR1 is KGHDR and CDR2 is SFDVKD. CDR3 bases: TGTGCCACCAGTGCTAGACAGGGCTCTGGCTACACCTTC. It is translated as CATSARQGSGYTF.

This clonotype was detected a few times. The rearrangement links TRBV7-2 to TRBJ1-1, with TRBD1 matching 9 bases. In germline, CDR1 is SGHTA, CDR2 FQGNSA. With V trimmed by 4 bases and J by 5 bases, 5 bases remained unmatched. CDR3 length equals 14 residues. The CDR3: CASSSTGGWTEAFF. The CDR3 DNA reads as TGTGCCAGCAGCTCCACAGGGGGCTGGACTGAAGCTTTCTTT.

This clonotype was seen many times. This chain connects TRBV29-1 to TRBJ2-3, with 9 bases matching TRBD2. The CDR3 extends over 16 amino acids. Per the germline V gene, CDR1 is SQVTM and CDR2 is ANQGSEA. The V segment lost 0 bases and the J segment 2 bases; nucleotides outside the gene matches: 6. The CDR3 sequence is CSVEDPLAGITDTQYF. In DNA form, the CDR3 reads TGCAGCGTTGAAGATCCGCTAGCGGGGATCACAGATACGCAGTATTTT.